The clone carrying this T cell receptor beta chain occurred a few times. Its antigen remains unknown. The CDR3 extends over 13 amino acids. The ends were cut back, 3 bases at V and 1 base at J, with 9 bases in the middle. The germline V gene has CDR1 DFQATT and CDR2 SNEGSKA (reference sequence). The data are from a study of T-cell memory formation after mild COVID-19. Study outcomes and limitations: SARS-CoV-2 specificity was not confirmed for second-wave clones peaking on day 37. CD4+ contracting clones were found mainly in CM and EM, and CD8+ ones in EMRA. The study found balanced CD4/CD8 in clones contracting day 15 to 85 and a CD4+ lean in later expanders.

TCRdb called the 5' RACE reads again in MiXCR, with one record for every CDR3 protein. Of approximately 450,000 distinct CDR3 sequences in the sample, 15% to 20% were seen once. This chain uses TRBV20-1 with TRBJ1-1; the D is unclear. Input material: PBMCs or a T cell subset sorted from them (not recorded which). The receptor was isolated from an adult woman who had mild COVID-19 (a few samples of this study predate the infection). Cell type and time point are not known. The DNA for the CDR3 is TGCAGTGCTAGCCCCGTGGAGAACACTGAAGCTTTCTTT. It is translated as CSASPVENTEAFF.